Included here is one TCR beta chain sequence, with context. Its antigen remains unidentified. The sample originates from a study of radiation and T cells in renal cell carcinoma. Whole-study results and caveats: In blood, top tumor clones expanded by 2 weeks, shrinking by 4. Without pretreatment biopsies, baseline tumor clonotype presence was undetermined.

Some clones are missing from TCRdb's copy, which holds only in-frame ones; the method was immunoSEQ multiplex PCR. Here the sample spans 50,000 to 75,000 clones, just under 80% being singletons. Sample time point: baseline pretreatment blood. Treatment here: 15 Gy SBRT to primary tumor, nephrectomy 4 weeks later. This renal cell carcinoma was of the clear cell type. Per germline, CDR1 LGHNA and CDR2 YNFKEQ. The CDR3 length is 16 residues. The J segment lost 2 bases and the V segment lost 1 base, leaving 3 bases of the junction unmatched. The clonotype was recovered from a man between 60 and 70 years old with renal cell carcinoma. Sample: blood, taken from a patient whose treatment included radiotherapy and nephrectomy. J is TRBJ2-5 and V is TRBV4-2, with 11 bases fitting TRBD2. The CDR3 here is CASSQAGLAAQETQYF. The CDR3, as DNA: TGTGCCAGCAGCCAAGCGGGACTAGCGGCGCAAGAGACCCAGTACTTC.